Shown below are 10 T cell receptor beta chains from a single sample sequenced in a study of blood T cell repertoires in COVID-19. Generated by immunoSEQ multiplex PCR, the TCRdb table keeps only in-frame clones and is missing some. Counted here are approximately 170,000 clones, roughly nine tenths occurring once; the ten biggest clones make up 3.5% to 4%. Sequencing was carried out using peripheral blood. The source of these receptors is a woman in her 70s with acute or convalescent COVID-19.

A single count supports this clone. The rearrangement joins TRBV5-1 to TRBJ2-1, with TRBD2 matching over 12 bases. CDR1 and CDR2 (germline): SGHRS, YFSETQ. With 4 bases clipped from V and 6 bases from J, the junction kept 8 bases outside the gene matches. CDR3 length equals 16 residues. The CDR3: CASSRETSGRGNEQFF. The CDR3 DNA is TGCGCCAGCAGCCGAGAGACTAGCGGGAGAGGCAATGAGCAGTTCTTC.

V gene TRBV12-3 or TRBV12-4 combines with J gene TRBJ1-4; no clear D. The CDR3 covers 12 residues. Trimming took 8 bases from V and 0 from J, leaving 4 bases between them. This CDR3 is CASGPTNEKLFF. The CDR3 bases are TGTGCCAGCGGGCCAACTAATGAAAAACTGTTTTTT.

CDR3: CASSLSAGYNEKLFF. The DNA of the CDR3 is TGTGCCAGCAGCTTATCCGCAGGGTATAATGAAAAACTGTTTTTT. This rearrangement joins TRBV7-9 to TRBJ1-4, with D perhaps matching TRBD1 (5 bases). Germline V gene sequence: CDR1 SEHNR, CDR2 FQNEAQ (reference sequence). The V end lost 2 bases, the J end lost 4 bases, and 11 bases lay between the germline ends. The CDR3 consists of 15 residues.

The chain is built from TRBV13 and TRBJ2-5; D is possibly TRBD1 (5 bases). The V gene lost 1 base and the J gene lost 5 bases, with 11 bases spanning the gap. CDR1 and CDR2 (germline): PRHDT, FYEKMQ (reference sequence). This CDR3 comprises 14 residues. CDR3 residues: CASSLVGAGETQYF. DNA of the CDR3: TGTGCCAGCAGCTTAGTTGGGGCAGGGGAGACCCAGTACTTC.

The rearrangement joins TRBV21-1 to TRBJ1-1. TRBV21-1 is a listed pseudogene. The CDR3 has 17 residues. Here the CDR3 reads CASSPRGGGRKDTEAFF. The CDR3 DNA reads TGTGCCAGCAGCCCTCGCGGGGGGGGGCGCAAGGACACTGAAGCTTTCTTT.

V usage is TRBV28 and J usage is TRBJ1-1, with 7 bases fitting TRBD1. Germline V CDR1 and CDR2: MDHEN, SYDVKM. V lost 8 bases, J lost 2 bases, and 14 bases stayed unmatched. The CDR3 is made up of 16 amino acids. The CDR3 DNA reads as TGTGCCAGCGCCGCAGACATCAGGGGGATAAACACTGAAGCTTTCTTT. Translation gives CASAADIRGINTEAFF.

This clone was observed a few times. V usage is TRBV19 and J usage is TRBJ2-1, with a tentative D call TRBD1 (5 bases). V lost 3 bases, J lost 7 bases, and 10 bases lay in between. The CDR3 length is 13 residues. Germline V gene data show CDR1 as LNHDA and CDR2 as SQIVND (reference sequence). Written as DNA, the CDR3 is TGTGCCAGTAGTATCCGGCAGGGAAATGAGCAGTTCTTC. Amino acid sequence: CASSIRQGNEQFF. The variable domain in full, with the rest retrieved from reference TRBV19 and TRBJ2-1, is DGGITQSPKYLFRKEGQNVTLSCEQNLNHDAMYWYRQDPGQGLRLIYYSQIVNDFQKGDIAEGYSVSREKKESFPLTVTSAQKNPTAFYLCASSIRQGNEQFFGPGTRLTVL.

The chain links TRBV6-5 to TRBJ1-1; maybe TRBD1 (6 bases). Per the germline V gene, CDR1 is MNHEY and CDR2 is SVGAGI. V was cut by 2 bases and J by 6 bases, with 13 bases left in between. The CDR3 length is 14 residues. CDR3 amino acids: CASSYGGAIPEAFF. The CDR3 DNA reads as TGTGCCAGCAGTTACGGGGGGGCCATCCCTGAAGCTTTCTTT.

This clone has only one observation. The chain recombines TRBV28 with TRBJ2-3; TRBD2 aligns across 9 bases. This CDR3 has 16 amino acids. With 6 bases clipped from V and 8 bases from J, the junction kept 15 bases outside the gene matches. Germline V gene sequence: CDR1 MDHEN, CDR2 SYDVKM. The CDR3 nucleotides read TGTGCCAGCAGCTCCCCCGCGGGAGGGGCATATCGTACGCAGTATTTT. This encodes CASSSPAGGAYRTQYF.

The DNA of the CDR3 is TGTGCCAGCAGCTTGGACAATAACTATGGCTACACCTTC. The encoded protein is CASSLDNNYGYTF. The rearrangement uses TRBV5-4 and TRBJ1-2, with D uncertain. The V end was cut by 0 bases, the J end by 1 base, with 4 bases between. The CDR3 consists of 13 residues. CDR1 and CDR2 from the germline V gene are SGHNT and YYREEE (reference sequence).